The subject of this entry is one TCR beta chain. Primers: 60 Vbeta forward and 13 Jbeta reverse. Sequencing used immunoSEQ multiplex PCR; TCRdb keeps in-frame clones, though not all of them. The sample totals approximately 110,000 clones. The data were taken from a study of cytomegalovirus exposure and HLA in healthy donors. Sequenced input: PBMCs. This sequence originates from a man aged 50 or older in good health and CMV-seronegative.

This CDR3 is CATKQGAGANVLTF. CDR3 nucleotides: TGTGCCACAAAACAGGGGGCTGGGGCCAACGTCCTGACTTTC. The V gene is TRBV27, the J gene TRBJ2-6; TRBD1 matches at 8 bases. The V gene end was trimmed by 10 bases and the J gene end by 2 bases; junction bases not matched to a gene: 4. CDR1 is MNHEY and CDR2 is SMNVEV in the germline V gene (reference sequence). The CDR3 length is 14 residues.